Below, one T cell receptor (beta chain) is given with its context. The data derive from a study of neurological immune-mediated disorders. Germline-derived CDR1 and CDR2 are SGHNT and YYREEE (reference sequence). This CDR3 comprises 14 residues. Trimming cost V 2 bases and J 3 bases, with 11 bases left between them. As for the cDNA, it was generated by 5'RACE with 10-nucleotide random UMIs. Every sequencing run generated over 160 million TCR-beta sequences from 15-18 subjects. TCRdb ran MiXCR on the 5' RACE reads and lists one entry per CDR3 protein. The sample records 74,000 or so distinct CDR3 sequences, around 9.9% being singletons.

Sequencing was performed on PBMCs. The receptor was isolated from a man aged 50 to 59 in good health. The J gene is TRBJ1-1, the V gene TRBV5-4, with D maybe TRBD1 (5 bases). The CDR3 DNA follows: TGTGCCAGCAGCTTACTGGGGCTGGACACTGAAGCTTTCTTT. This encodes CASSLLGLDTEAFF.